This T cell receptor (beta chain) was documented in a study of beta chain features in type 1 diabetes. Regarding this clone: Its specificity is not known.

Expressed TCRB transcripts were sequenced because the isolated RNA had all been reverse transcribed beforehand. Assay: immunoSEQ multiplex PCR; the TCRdb copy retains only in-frame clones and omits some. The sample holds around 100,000 clones, about 26% seen once. General observations from the study: Insertions at VDJ junctions were less frequent in type 1 diabetes patients. These patients also deleted more nucleotides at the same junctions. Across all four CD4+ subsets, people with type 1 diabetes showed modestly shorter TCRB CDR3s.

Specimen: central memory CD4+ T cells from blood. This TCR derives from a woman under 30 with type 1 diabetes.

CDR3 residues: CASSLQGLYEQYF. The CDR3 DNA reads as TGTGCCAGCAGTTTACAGGGACTCTACGAGCAGTACTTC. The chain employs TRBV28 and TRBJ2-7; a possible D gene is TRBD2 (6 bases). CDR3 length: 13 residues. The V gene lost 2 bases and the J gene lost 3 bases, with 8 bases spanning the gap. Germline CDR1 reads MDHEN; CDR2 reads SYDVKM.